There are a few counts of the clone carrying this TCR beta chain. The assay was immunoSEQ multiplex PCR, and TCRdb's table has in-frame clones only and misses some. The sample consists of 80,000 to 90,000 clones, approximately 86% of them appearing once. This CDR3 is built from 14 residues. In germline, CDR1 is SQVTM, CDR2 ANQGSEA. The trim removed 8 bases at V and 0 bases at J, leaving 4 bases unmatched. This record comes from a study of blood T cell repertoires in COVID-19. Study as a whole: The United States, Italy and Spain supplied acute and convalescent COVID-19 samples. PBMCs, B-cell-depleted T cells, or T cells provided the cDNA or gDNA that made up the material.

The receptor was derived from a middle-aged man with acute or convalescent COVID-19. The sample consisted of peripheral blood. The chain uses TRBV29-1 and TRBJ1-1; 12 bases agree with TRBD1. The CDR3 is CSIGTGGLNTEAFF. CDR3 sequence (DNA): TGCAGCATCGGGACAGGGGGCTTGAACACTGAAGCTTTCTTT.